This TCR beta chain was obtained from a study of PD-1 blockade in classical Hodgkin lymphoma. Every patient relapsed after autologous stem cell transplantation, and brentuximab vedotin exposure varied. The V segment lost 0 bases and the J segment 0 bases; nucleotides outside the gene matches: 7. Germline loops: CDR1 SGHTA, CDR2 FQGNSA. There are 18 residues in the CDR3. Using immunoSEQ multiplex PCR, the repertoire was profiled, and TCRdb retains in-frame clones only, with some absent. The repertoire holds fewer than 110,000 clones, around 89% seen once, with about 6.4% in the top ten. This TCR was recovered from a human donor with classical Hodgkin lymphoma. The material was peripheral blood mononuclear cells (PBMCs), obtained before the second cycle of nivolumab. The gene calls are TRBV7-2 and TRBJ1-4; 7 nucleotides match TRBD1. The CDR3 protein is CASSLAGRGKATNEKLFF. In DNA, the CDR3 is TGTGCCAGCAGCTTAGCGGGCAGGGGGAAGGCAACTAATGAAAAACTGTTTTTT.